Sequencing of this TCR beta chain was carried out in a study of OX40 agonist ivuxolimab in advanced cancers. Generated by immunoSEQ multiplex PCR, the TCRdb table keeps only in-frame clones and is missing some. The table lists about 88,000 clones, about 87% of them singletons. This CDR3 comprises 14 residues. V was shortened by 3 bases and J by 3 bases, with 9 bases between the two germline ends. Germline CDR1 is SGHTA and CDR2 is FQGNSA. The J gene is TRBJ1-5, the V gene TRBV7-2; no firm D call. Source: CD4+ or CD8+ T cells sorted from blood, taken in a trial of the OX40 agonist ivuxolimab. The clonotype originates from an adult with an advanced solid tumor such as melanoma, head and neck, liver or kidney cancer. The CDR3 reads CASSLRQANQPQHF. The CDR3, as DNA: TGTGCCAGCAGCTTGAGGCAGGCCAATCAGCCCCAGCATTTT.